A single sample gave rise to the 17 T cell receptor beta chains below, sequenced in a study of CD8 T cells in Susac syndrome. It was with random hexamers that about 0.45 to 1 ug RNA was reverse transcribed. TCRdb reanalysed the immunoSEQ multiplex PCR reads using MiXCR and keeps one entry per CDR3 protein. The sample lists approximately 190,000 distinct CDR3 sequences, over 90% occurring once. The sequenced sample consisted of CD4+ T cells from PBMCs. The receptors were sampled from a human donor with multiple sclerosis.

This rearrangement joins TRBV4-1 to TRBJ1-5, with D possibly being TRBD1 (5 bases). CDR1 and CDR2 (germline): MGHRA, YSYEKL. V lost 1 base and J lost 1, with 14 bases in between. There are 17 residues in the CDR3. The CDR3 nucleotides are TGCGCCAGCAGCCAAGGCCCTCAGGGTTCAAGCAATCAGCCCCAGCATTTT. Protein sequence: CASSQGPQGSSNQPQHF.

In DNA, the CDR3 is TGTGCCAGCAGCCCGTTTGGGGGCAGGGGTCAGCCCCAGCATTTT. It yields the protein CASSPFGGRGQPQHF. J is TRBJ1-5 and V is TRBV7-8; the D gene is possibly TRBD1 (6 bases). Germline V gene data show CDR1 as SGHVS and CDR2 as FQNEAQ. The V end lost 5 bases, the J end lost 6 bases, and 17 bases lay between the germline ends. This CDR3 spans 15 amino acids.

V usage is TRBV18 and J usage is TRBJ2-5; D unclear. The germline CDR1 and CDR2 sequences are KGHSH and LQKENI. CDR3 length equals 15 residues. Between the trimmed V and J ends, which lost 3 bases and 4 bases, there was a span of 15 bases. CDR3 coding DNA: TGTGCCAGCTCACCCTTGTCTGGGGATCCAGAGACCCAGTACTTC. Encoded protein: CASSPLSGDPETQYF.

The rearrangement joins TRBV2 to TRBJ2-5; D gene unclear. This CDR3 is 15 amino acids long. The V end lost 1 base, the J end lost 5 bases, and 14 bases lay between the germline ends. Germline CDR1 is SNHLY and CDR2 is FYNNEI. The CDR3 nucleotides read TGTGCCAGCAGTGAAGTTCGACTCAACATCGAGACCCAGTACTTC. It translates to CASSEVRLNIETQYF.

This chain links TRBV21-1 with TRBJ1-3. TRBV21-1 is an annotated pseudogene. The CDR3 totals 16 residues. Here the CDR3 reads CASSKARTDSGNTIYF. Here the CDR3 DNA reads TGTGCCAGCAGCAAAGCTCGGACGGACTCTGGAAACACCATATATTTT.

This rearrangement joins TRBV29-1 to TRBJ2-1; D gene ambiguous. The CDR3 extends over 10 amino acids. CDR1 is SQVTM, CDR2 ANQGSEA, per germline. Trimming removed 4 bases at V and 9 bases at J, with 7 bases between. The CDR3 region is CSVGIPEQFF. In nucleotides, the CDR3 is TGCAGCGTTGGAATTCCTGAGCAGTTCTTC.

The rearrangement joins TRBV7-8 to TRBJ1-6; the match to TRBD1 covers 8 bases. Trimming removed 4 bases from V and 3 bases from J; junction bases left unmatched: 5. CDR1 is SGHVS and CDR2 is FQNEAQ in the germline V gene. The length of the CDR3 is 16 residues. The CDR3 region has the DNA TGTGCCAGCAGCTCGACAGGGGCGATCTATAATTCACCCCTCCACTTT. Translated, it gives CASSSTGAIYNSPLHF.

This clonotype has just one count. The chain employs TRBV24-1 and TRBJ2-3; 12 nucleotides agree with TRBD1. The CDR3 covers 16 residues. CDR1 is KGHDR, CDR2 SFDVKD, per germline. V gave up 5 bases and J gave up 1 base; unmatched junction bases: 3. In nucleotides, the CDR3 is TGTGCCACCAGTGGGGACAGGGGGCATGGCACAGATACGCAGTATTTT. It codes for CATSGDRGHGTDTQYF.

The rearrangement joins TRBV20-1 to TRBJ2-5; D is undetermined. The CDR3 consists of 13 residues. V dropped 6 bases and J dropped 1 base, with 12 bases sitting between them. Germline V gene sequence: CDR1 DFQATT, CDR2 SNEGSKA (reference sequence). CDR3 coding DNA: TGCAGTGCATCCGGTTGGGCCCAAGAGACCCAGTACTTC. Translation: CSASGWAQETQYF.

The chain links TRBV9 to TRBJ2-3; D remains unclear. CDR3 length: 14 residues. Germline CDR1 reads SGDLS; CDR2 reads YYNGEE. The V end was cut by 0 bases, the J end by 0 bases, with 5 bases between. The CDR3 nucleotides read TGTGCCAGCAGCGTAGGTTACAGCACAGATACGCAGTATTTT. This encodes CASSVGYSTDTQYF.

The chain employs TRBV30 and TRBJ2-1, with D uncertain. Trimming took 2 bases from V and 8 from J, leaving 7 bases between them. The germline V gene has CDR1 GTSNPN and CDR2 SVGIG (reference sequence). CDR3 length: 11 residues. The CDR3 loop is CAWSFGHEQFF. CDR3 nucleotide sequence: TGTGCCTGGAGTTTCGGCCATGAGCAGTTCTTC.

The rearrangement joins TRBV7-9 to TRBJ2-3; no clear D. Trimming shortened V by 7 bases and J by 4 bases, and 15 bases separated the two germline ends. The CDR3 spans 14 residues. Per the germline V gene, CDR1 is SEHNR and CDR2 is FQNEAQ (reference sequence). DNA of the CDR3: TGTGCCAGCACCTCTGAGTGGTCAGCAGATACGCAGTATTTT. It codes for CASTSEWSADTQYF.

The genes are TRBV20-1 and TRBJ1-1; D call uncertain. CDR1 is DFQATT, CDR2 SNEGSKA, per germline (reference sequence). The CDR3 has 12 residues. Trimming shortened V by 3 bases and J by 6 bases, and 11 bases separated the two germline ends. CDR3 DNA sequence: TGCAGTGCTAGCCCCGTTGGAGCTGAAGCTTTCTTT. It codes for CSASPVGAEAFF.

The chain employs TRBV7-9 and TRBJ2-1; 10 bases fit TRBD1. CDR3 length: 18 amino acids. Germline lookup yields CDR1 SEHNR and CDR2 FQNEAQ (reference sequence). V dropped 3 bases and J dropped 4; count of bases not matched to a gene: 12. The CDR3: CASSFSPGRQGAYNEQFF. The CDR3 nucleotides read TGTGCCAGCAGCTTTAGCCCTGGGAGACAGGGGGCATACAATGAGCAGTTCTTC.

This clonotype appeared a single time. The CDR3 nucleotides are TGTGCCAGCAGCCGAGGACTAGCGGGGGGTCTAGCACAAGAGACCCAGTACTTC. Its translation is CASSRGLAGGLAQETQYF. V gene TRBV7-9 combines with J gene TRBJ2-5; 14 bases fit TRBD2. Trimming cost V 5 bases and J 2 bases; bases outside gene matches: 10. This CDR3 comprises 18 residues. CDR1 and CDR2 from the germline V gene are SEHNR and FQNEAQ (reference sequence). The full variable domain, its missing parts supplied by reference TRBV7-9 and TRBJ2-5, is DTGVSQNPRHKITKRGQNVTFRCDPISEHNRLYWYRQTLGQGPEFLTYFQNEAQLEKSRLLSDRFSAERPKGSFSTLEIQRTEQGDSAMYLCASSRGLAGGLAQETQYFGPGTRLLVL.

J is TRBJ1-4 and V is TRBV29-1; D perhaps matches TRBD1 (5 bases). Trimming pared 7 bases from V and 7 bases from J, leaving 16 bases between. CDR1 is SQVTM, CDR2 ANQGSEA, per germline. The CDR3 spans 13 residues. CDR3 DNA: TGCAGCGCTCAAAAGGGGTTGGGTGAAAAACTGTTTTTT. Translated, it gives CSAQKGLGEKLFF.

The rearrangement uses TRBV19 and TRBJ2-6; 7 bases agree with TRBD1. The CDR3 loop spans 15 amino acids. J was trimmed by 1 base and V by 4 bases; bases with no gene match: 1. CDR1 is LNHDA, CDR2 SQIVND, per germline (reference sequence). CDR3: CASSTTGSGANVLTF. The CDR3 DNA is TGTGCCAGTAGTACGACAGGGTCTGGGGCCAACGTCCTGACTTTC.